This T cell receptor (beta chain) emerged from a study of blood T cell repertoires in COVID-19. On the study more broadly: Spain, Italy and the United States supplied samples that represented acute and convalescent COVID-19. PBMCs, B-cell-depleted T cells, or T cells were the source of the cDNA or gDNA that made up the material.

TCRdb's copy holds only in-frame clones and misses some; the assay was immunoSEQ multiplex PCR. The sample shows about 220,000 clones, around 83% of them seen only once. Trimming cost V 5 bases and J 4 bases; bases outside gene matches: 7. Germline V gene lookup returns CDR1 LNHDA and CDR2 SQIVND (reference sequence). The CDR3 runs to 14 residues. The specimen sequenced was peripheral blood. J is TRBJ1-1 and V is TRBV19; 7 nucleotides line up with TRBD1. The receptor comes from a woman in her 50s with COVID-19, enrolled during active disease. The CDR3 is CASSRDRAGTEAFF. In DNA, the CDR3 is TGTGCCAGTAGTCGAGACAGGGCGGGCACTGAAGCTTTCTTT.